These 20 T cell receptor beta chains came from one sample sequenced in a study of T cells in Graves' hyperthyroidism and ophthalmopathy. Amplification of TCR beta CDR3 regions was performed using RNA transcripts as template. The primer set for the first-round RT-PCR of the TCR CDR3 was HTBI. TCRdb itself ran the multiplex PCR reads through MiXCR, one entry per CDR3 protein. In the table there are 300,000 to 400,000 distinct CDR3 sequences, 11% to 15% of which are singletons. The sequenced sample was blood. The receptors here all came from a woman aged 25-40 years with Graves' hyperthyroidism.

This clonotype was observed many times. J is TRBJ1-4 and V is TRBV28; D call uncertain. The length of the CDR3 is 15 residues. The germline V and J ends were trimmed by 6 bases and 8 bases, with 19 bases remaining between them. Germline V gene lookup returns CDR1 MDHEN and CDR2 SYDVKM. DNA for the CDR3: TGTGCCAGCAGCCCGTTTGGCGGGGTCCGGGAAAAACTGTTTTTT. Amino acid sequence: CASSPFGGVREKLFF.

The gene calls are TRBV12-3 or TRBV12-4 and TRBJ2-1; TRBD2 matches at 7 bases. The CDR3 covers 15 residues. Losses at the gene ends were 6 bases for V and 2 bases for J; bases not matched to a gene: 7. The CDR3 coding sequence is TGTGCCAGCAGGGGAGCGGGGCTGCCCTACAATGAGCAGTTCTTC. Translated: CASRGAGLPYNEQFF.

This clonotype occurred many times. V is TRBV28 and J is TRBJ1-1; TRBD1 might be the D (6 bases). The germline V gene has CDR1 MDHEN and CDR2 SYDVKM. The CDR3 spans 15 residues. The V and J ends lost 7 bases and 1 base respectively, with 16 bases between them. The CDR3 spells CASTRMGGRNTEAFF. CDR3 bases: TGTGCCAGCACGAGAATGGGGGGGCGGAACACTGAAGCTTTCTTT.

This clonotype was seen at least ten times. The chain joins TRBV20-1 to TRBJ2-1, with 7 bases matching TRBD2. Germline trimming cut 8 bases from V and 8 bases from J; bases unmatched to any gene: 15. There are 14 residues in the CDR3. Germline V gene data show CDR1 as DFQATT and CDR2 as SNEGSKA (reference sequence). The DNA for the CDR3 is TGCAGTCCGAAATCCGGGAGGATTGGGGATGAGCAGTTCTTC. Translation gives CSPKSGRIGDEQFF.

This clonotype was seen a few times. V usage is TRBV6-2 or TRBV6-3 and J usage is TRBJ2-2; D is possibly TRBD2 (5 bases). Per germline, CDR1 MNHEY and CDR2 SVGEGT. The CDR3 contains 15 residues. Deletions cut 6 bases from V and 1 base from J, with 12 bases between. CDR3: CASSSSGLNTGELFF. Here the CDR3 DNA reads TGTGCCAGCAGCTCAAGCGGACTGAACACCGGGGAGCTGTTTTTT.

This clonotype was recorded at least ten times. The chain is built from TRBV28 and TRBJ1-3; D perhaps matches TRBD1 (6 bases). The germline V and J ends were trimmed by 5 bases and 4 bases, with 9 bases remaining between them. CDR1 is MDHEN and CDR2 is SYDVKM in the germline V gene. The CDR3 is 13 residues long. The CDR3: CASSTGRGNTIYF. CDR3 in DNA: TGTGCCAGCAGTACAGGGCGGGGAAACACCATATATTTT. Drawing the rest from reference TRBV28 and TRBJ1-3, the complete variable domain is DVKVTQSSRYLVKRTGEKVFLECVQDMDHENMFWYRQDPGLGLRLIYFSYDVKMKEKGDIPEGYSVSREKKERFSLILESASTNQTSMYLCASSTGRGNTIYFGEGSWLTVV.

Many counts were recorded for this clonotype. The chain's CDR3 is CASSHDETRDRVTEAFF. In DNA form, the CDR3 reads TGTGCCAGCAGCCACGACGAAACCCGGGACAGGGTGACTGAAGCTTTCTTT. This chain links TRBV6-2 or TRBV6-3 with TRBJ1-1; 9 nucleotides agree with TRBD1. Trimming took 6 bases from V and 5 from J; bases not matched to a gene: 16. Germline V gene data show CDR1 as MNHEY and CDR2 as SVGEGT. The CDR3 is 17 residues long.

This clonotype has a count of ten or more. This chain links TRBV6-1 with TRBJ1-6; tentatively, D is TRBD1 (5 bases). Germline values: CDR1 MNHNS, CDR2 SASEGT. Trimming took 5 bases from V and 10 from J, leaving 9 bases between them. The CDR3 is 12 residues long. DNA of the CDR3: TGTGCCAGCAGTCCCAGGGACTCACCCCTCCACTTT. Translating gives CASSPRDSPLHF.

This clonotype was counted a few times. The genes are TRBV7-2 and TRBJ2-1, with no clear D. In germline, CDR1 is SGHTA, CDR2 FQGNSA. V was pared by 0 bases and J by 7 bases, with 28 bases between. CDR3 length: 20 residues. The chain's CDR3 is CASSLAPYQRGSNRPNEQFF. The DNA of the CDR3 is TGTGCCAGCAGCTTAGCGCCATACCAAAGAGGATCCAACAGACCAAATGAGCAGTTCTTC.

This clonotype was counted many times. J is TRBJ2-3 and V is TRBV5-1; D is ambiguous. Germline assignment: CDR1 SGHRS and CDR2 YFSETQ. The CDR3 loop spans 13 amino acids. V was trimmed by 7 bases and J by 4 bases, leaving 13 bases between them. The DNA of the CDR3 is TGCGCCAGCGCCCCTTGGGCTGCAGATACGCAGTATTTT. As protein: CASAPWAADTQYF.

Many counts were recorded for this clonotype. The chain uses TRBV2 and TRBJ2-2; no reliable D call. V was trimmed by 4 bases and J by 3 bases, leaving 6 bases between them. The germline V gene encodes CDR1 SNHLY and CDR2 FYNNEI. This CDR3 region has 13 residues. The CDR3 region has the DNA TGTGCCAGCAGTGTGGGGTACACCGGGGAGCTGTTTTTT. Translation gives CASSVGYTGELFF.

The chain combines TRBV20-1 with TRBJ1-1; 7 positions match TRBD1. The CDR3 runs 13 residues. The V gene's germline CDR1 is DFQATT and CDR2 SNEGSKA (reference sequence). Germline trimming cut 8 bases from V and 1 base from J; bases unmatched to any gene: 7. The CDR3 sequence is CSNPRGGNTEAFF. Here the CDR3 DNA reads TGCAGTAACCCCAGGGGGGGGAACACTGAAGCTTTCTTT.

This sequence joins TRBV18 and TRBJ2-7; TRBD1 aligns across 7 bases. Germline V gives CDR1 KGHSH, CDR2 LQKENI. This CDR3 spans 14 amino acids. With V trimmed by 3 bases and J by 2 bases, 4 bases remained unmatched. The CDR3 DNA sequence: TGTGCCAGCTCACCGGTGGGACAGCCCTACGAGCAGTACTTC. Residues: CASSPVGQPYEQYF.

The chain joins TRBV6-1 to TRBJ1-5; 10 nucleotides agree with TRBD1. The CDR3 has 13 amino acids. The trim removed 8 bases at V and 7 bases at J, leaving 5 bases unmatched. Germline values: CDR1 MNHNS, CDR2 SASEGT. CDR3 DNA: TGTGCCAGCGGGACAGGGGAGTTGCAGCCCCAGCATTTT. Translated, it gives CASGTGELQPQHF.

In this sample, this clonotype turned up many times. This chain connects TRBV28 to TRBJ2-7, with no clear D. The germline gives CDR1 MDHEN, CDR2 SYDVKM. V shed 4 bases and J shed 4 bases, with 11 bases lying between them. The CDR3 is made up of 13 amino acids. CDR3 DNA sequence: TGTGCCAGCAGTTCCCCGACCTATTACGAGCAGTACTTC. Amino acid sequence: CASSSPTYYEQYF. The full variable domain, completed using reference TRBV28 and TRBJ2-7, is DVKVTQSSRYLVKRTGEKVFLECVQDMDHENMFWYRQDPGLGLRLIYFSYDVKMKEKGDIPEGYSVSREKKERFSLILESASTNQTSMYLCASSSPTYYEQYFGPGTRLTVT.

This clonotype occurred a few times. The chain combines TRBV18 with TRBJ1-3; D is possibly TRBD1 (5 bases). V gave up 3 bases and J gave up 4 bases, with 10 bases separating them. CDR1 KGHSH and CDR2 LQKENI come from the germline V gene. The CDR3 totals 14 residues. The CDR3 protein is CASSPGPSGNTIYF. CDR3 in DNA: TGTGCCAGCTCACCGGGACCTTCCGGAAACACCATATATTTT.

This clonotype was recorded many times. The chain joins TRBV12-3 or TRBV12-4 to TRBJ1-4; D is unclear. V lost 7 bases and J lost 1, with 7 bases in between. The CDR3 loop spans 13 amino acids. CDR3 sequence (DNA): TGTGCCAGCACATTTGAAACTAATGAAAAACTGTTTTTT. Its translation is CASTFETNEKLFF.

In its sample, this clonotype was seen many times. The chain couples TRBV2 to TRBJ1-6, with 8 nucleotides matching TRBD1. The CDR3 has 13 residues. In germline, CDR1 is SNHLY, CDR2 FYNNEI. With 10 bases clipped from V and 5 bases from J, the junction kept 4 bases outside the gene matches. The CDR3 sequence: CATQGAHNSPLHF. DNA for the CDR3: TGTGCCACTCAGGGGGCGCATAATTCACCCCTCCACTTT.

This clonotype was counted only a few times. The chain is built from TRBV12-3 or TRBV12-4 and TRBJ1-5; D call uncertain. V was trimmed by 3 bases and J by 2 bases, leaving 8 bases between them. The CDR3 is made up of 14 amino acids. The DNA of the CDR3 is TGTGCCAGCAGTTTTTCCCGTCGCAATCAGCCCCAGCATTTT. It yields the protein CASSFSRRNQPQHF.

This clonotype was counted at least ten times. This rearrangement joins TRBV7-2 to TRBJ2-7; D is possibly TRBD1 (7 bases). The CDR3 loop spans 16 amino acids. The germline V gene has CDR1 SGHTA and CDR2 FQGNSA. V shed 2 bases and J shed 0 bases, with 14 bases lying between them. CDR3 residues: CASSLTAGGLSYEQYF. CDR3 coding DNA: TGTGCCAGCAGCTTAACTGCAGGGGGACTCTCCTACGAGCAGTACTTC. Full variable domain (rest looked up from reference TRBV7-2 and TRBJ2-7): GAGVSQSPSNKVTEKGKDVELRCDPISGHTALYWYRQSLGQGLEFLIYFQGNSAPDKSGLPSDRFSAERTGGSVSTLTIQRTQQEDSAVYLCASSLTAGGLSYEQYFGPGTRLTVT.